One and the same sample provided the 15 T cell receptor beta chains below, sequenced in a study of T cells in localized non-small cell lung cancer. Assay: immunoSEQ multiplex PCR; the TCRdb copy retains only in-frame clones and omits some. The sample has 20,000 to 25,000 clones, about 86% seen once. The sample consisted of peripheral blood, taken before any cancer treatment. The receptors shown here come from a woman aged 40 to 75 with stage I lung adenocarcinoma.

The V gene is TRBV27, the J gene TRBJ2-5; 8 nucleotides line up with TRBD1. The germline V gene has CDR1 MNHEY and CDR2 SMNVEV (reference sequence). Trimming took 4 bases from V and 3 from J; bases not matched to a gene: 7. The CDR3 is made up of 15 amino acids. For the CDR3, the DNA is TGTGCCAGCAGTTACCGGACAGGGCGGGAAGAGACCCAGTACTTC. It codes for CASSYRTGREETQYF.

The rearrangement links TRBV11-2 to TRBJ2-7; D possibly corresponds to TRBD1 (5 bases). V was cut by 1 base and J by 3 bases, with 10 bases left in between. From germline, CDR1 is SGHAT and CDR2 FQNNGV. The CDR3 sequence is 14 residues long. The CDR3 protein is CASSLGQGFYEQYF. The CDR3 DNA sequence: TGTGCCAGCAGCTTAGGGCAGGGCTTCTACGAGCAGTACTTC.

The chain uses TRBV19 and TRBJ1-1; unclear D gene. Germline CDR1 and CDR2: LNHDA and SQIVND (reference sequence). The CDR3 extends over 12 amino acids. Trimming pared 4 bases from V and 4 bases from J, leaving 7 bases between. The CDR3 region is CASSRVGTEAFF. The CDR3 DNA follows: TGTGCCAGTAGTAGGGTAGGCACTGAAGCTTTCTTT. Looking up the rest from reference TRBV19 and TRBJ1-1 gives the full variable domain: DGGITQSPKYLFRKEGQNVTLSCEQNLNHDAMYWYRQDPGQGLRLIYYSQIVNDFQKGDIAEGYSVSREKKESFPLTVTSAQKNPTAFYLCASSRVGTEAFFGQGTRLTVV.

The chain combines TRBV7-8 with TRBJ2-7; 8 bases map to TRBD2. This CDR3 has 13 residues. Germline CDR1 and CDR2: SGHVS and FQNEAQ. Losses at the gene ends were 8 bases for V and 6 bases for J; bases not matched to a gene: 9. CDR3 sequence: CASLRGLASEQYF. The CDR3 region has the DNA TGTGCCAGCCTACGAGGACTAGCCTCCGAGCAGTACTTC.

The V call is TRBV20-1, the J call TRBJ1-2; D is unresolved. Trimming removed 1 base from V and 8 bases from J, with 8 bases in between. The CDR3 covers 11 residues. Germline CDR1 DFQATT, CDR2 SNEGSKA (reference sequence). CDR3 region: CSARGAQGYTF. The CDR3 DNA is TGCAGTGCTAGAGGTGCCCAGGGCTACACCTTC.

V usage is TRBV5-1 and J usage is TRBJ1-4; D is undetermined. The germline V and J ends were trimmed by 4 bases and 8 bases, with 15 bases remaining between them. The CDR3 runs to 14 residues. The germline gives CDR1 SGHRS, CDR2 YFSETQ. The chain's CDR3 is CASSEAASGEKLFF. CDR3 bases: TGCGCCAGCAGCGAGGCTGCCAGTGGGGAAAAACTGTTTTTT. Supplemented by reference TRBV5-1 and TRBJ1-4, the full variable domain reads KAGVTQTPRYLIKTRGQQVTLSCSPISGHRSVSWYQQTPGQGLQFLFEYFSETQRNKGNFPGRFSGRQFSNSRSEMNVSTLELGDSALYLCASSEAASGEKLFFGSGTQLSVL.

The J gene is TRBJ2-3, the V gene TRBV4-1; no clear D. Trimming removed 0 bases at V and 3 bases at J, with 13 bases between. From germline, CDR1 is MGHRA and CDR2 YSYEKL. This CDR3 comprises 16 residues. The CDR3 bases are TGCGCCAGCAGCCAAGATCTATTGGGTGCGACAGATACGCAGTATTTT. This codes for CASSQDLLGATDTQYF.

The chain joins TRBV7-3 to TRBJ1-6; possible D gene TRBD1, 6 bases. The ends were cut back, 3 bases at V and 7 bases at J, with 10 bases in the middle. The CDR3 covers 14 residues. Germline V gene data show CDR1 as SGHTA and CDR2 as FQGTGA. The CDR3 region is CASSLGAQNSPLHF. CDR3 sequence (DNA): TGTGCCAGCAGCTTGGGGGCCCAAAATTCACCCCTCCACTTT.

V usage is TRBV25-1 and J usage is TRBJ1-5, with no clear D. The V end lost 3 bases, the J end lost 3 bases, and 9 bases lay between the germline ends. The CDR3 is 14 residues long. CDR1 is MGHDK and CDR2 is SYGVNS in the germline V gene. In DNA form, the CDR3 reads TGTGCCAGCAGTGATCACAGTTTCAATCAGCCCCAGCATTTT. Protein: CASSDHSFNQPQHF.

This clone appeared once. The rearrangement uses TRBV4-2 and TRBJ1-1; 10 bases are a match to TRBD1. With V trimmed by 4 bases and J by 5 bases, 4 bases remained unmatched. CDR1 is LGHNA, CDR2 YNFKEQ, per germline. This CDR3 is 14 amino acids long. The CDR3 sequence is CASSRDRGGTEAFF. The CDR3 DNA follows: TGTGCCAGCAGCCGGGACAGGGGAGGTACTGAAGCTTTCTTT.

This clone is a singleton in its sample. The CDR3: CASSSRETQYF. The CDR3 DNA sequence: TGTGCCAGCAGTTCCAGGGAGACCCAGTACTTC. The rearrangement joins TRBV6-6 to TRBJ2-5; unclear D gene. This CDR3 is 11 amino acids long. In germline, CDR1 is MNHNY, CDR2 SVGAGI (reference sequence). V lost 4 bases to trimming and J lost 5 bases, with 5 bases between them.

This chain links TRBV30 with TRBJ2-5; D remains unclear. The germline CDR1 and CDR2 sequences are GTSNPN and SVGIG (reference sequence). The CDR3 consists of 14 residues. Trimming cost V 0 bases and J 0 bases, with 8 bases left between them. CDR3 loop: CAWSVPGNQETQYF. The CDR3 DNA is TGTGCCTGGAGTGTTCCCGGAAACCAAGAGACCCAGTACTTC.

Only one count was recorded for this clone. The chain is built from TRBV9 and TRBJ2-1; D assignment may be TRBD1 or TRBD2 (5 bases each). The germline V gene has CDR1 SGDLS and CDR2 YYNGEE. CDR3 length: 17 amino acids. The V and J ends lost 3 bases and 0 bases respectively, with 16 bases between them. CDR3 DNA: TGTGCCAGCAGCGAGCGGCTAGGGGCGAGCTCCTACAATGAGCAGTTCTTC. Its protein product is CASSERLGASSYNEQFF.

The chain carries TRBV9 and TRBJ1-3; D not certain. V was pared by 0 bases and J by 0 bases, with 7 bases between. Germline V gene sequence: CDR1 SGDLS, CDR2 YYNGEE. The CDR3 extends over 15 amino acids. The CDR3 DNA reads TGTGCCAGCAGCGTAGAGGGATACTCTGGAAACACCATATATTTT. Translation gives CASSVEGYSGNTIYF.

The rearrangement joins TRBV4-1 to TRBJ2-2; D gene unclear. Germline CDR1 MGHRA, CDR2 YSYEKL. Trimming shortened V by 0 bases and J by 4 bases, and 3 bases separated the two germline ends. The CDR3 runs to 13 residues. CDR3 region: CASSQESTGELFF. Here the CDR3 DNA reads TGCGCCAGCAGCCAAGAGTCCACCGGGGAGCTGTTTTTT.